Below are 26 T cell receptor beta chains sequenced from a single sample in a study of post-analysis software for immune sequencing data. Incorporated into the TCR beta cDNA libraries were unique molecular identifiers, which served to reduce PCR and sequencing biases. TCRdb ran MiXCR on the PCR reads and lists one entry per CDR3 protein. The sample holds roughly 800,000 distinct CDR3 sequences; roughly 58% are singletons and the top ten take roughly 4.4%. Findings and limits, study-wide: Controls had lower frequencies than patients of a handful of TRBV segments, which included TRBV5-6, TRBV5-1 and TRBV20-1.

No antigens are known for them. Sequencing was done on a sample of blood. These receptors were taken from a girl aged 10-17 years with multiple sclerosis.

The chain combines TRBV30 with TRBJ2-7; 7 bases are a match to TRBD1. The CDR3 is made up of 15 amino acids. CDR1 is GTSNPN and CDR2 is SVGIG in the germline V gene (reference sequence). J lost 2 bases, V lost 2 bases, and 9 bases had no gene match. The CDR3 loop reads CAWSNQETGTYEQYF. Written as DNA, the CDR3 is TGTGCCTGGAGTAACCAGGAGACAGGGACCTACGAGCAGTACTTC.

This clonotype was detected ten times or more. The CDR3 sequence is CSVGTGSYEQYF. DNA of the CDR3: TGCAGCGTTGGGACAGGCTCCTACGAGCAGTACTTC. The chain links TRBV29-1 to TRBJ2-7; 7 bases match TRBD1. The J segment lost 0 bases and the V segment lost 4 bases, leaving 0 bases of the junction unmatched. In germline, CDR1 is SQVTM, CDR2 ANQGSEA. The CDR3 covers 12 residues.

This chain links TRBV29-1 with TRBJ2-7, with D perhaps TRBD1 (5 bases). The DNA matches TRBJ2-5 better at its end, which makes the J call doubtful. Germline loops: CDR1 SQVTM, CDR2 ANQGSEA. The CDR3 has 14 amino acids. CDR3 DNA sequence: TGCAGCGTTGATTGGCAGGGTGAACACGAGACCCAGTACTTC. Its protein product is CSVDWQGEHETQYF.

CDR3 sequence (DNA): TGTGCCAGCAGTTTTATGGGGGAGACCCAGTACTTC. It codes for CASSFMGETQYF. V and J are TRBV12-3 or TRBV12-4 and TRBJ2-7; no reliable D call. The J call may be mistaken, given a closer DNA end match to TRBJ2-5. The CDR3 length is 12 residues.

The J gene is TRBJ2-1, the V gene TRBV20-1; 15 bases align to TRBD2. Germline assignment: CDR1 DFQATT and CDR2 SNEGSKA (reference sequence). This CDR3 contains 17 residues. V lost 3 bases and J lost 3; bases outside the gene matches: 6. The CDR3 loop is CSASTGTSGRNYNEQFF. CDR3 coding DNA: TGCAGTGCTAGTACCGGGACTAGCGGGAGGAACTACAATGAGCAGTTCTTC.

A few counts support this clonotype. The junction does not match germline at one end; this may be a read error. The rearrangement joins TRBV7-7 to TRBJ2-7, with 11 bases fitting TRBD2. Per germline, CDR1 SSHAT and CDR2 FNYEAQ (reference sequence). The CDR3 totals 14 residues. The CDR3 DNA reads TGTGCTAGCAGCGAAGGACTAGCGGGCTACGAGCAGTACTTC. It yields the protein CASSEGLAGYEQYF.

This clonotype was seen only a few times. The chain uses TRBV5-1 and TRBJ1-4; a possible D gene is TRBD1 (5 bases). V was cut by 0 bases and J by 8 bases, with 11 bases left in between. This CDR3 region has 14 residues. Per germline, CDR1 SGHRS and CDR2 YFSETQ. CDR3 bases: TGCGCCAGCAGCTTGGGACTTGGGGACGAAAAACTGTTTTTT. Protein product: CASSLGLGDEKLFF.

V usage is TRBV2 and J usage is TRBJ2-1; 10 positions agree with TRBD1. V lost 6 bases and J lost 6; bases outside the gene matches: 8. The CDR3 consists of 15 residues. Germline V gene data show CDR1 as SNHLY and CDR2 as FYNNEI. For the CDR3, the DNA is TGTGCCAGCAGGTTGGGGACAGGGGAAGGCAATGAGCAGTTCTTC. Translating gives CASRLGTGEGNEQFF.

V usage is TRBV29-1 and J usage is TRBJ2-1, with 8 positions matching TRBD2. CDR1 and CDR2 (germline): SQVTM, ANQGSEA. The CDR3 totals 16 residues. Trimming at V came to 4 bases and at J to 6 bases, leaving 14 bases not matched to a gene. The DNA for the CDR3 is TGCAGCGTTGCGAACCGGCCTAAGCGGGGGACCAATGAGCAGTTCTTC. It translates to CSVANRPKRGTNEQFF.

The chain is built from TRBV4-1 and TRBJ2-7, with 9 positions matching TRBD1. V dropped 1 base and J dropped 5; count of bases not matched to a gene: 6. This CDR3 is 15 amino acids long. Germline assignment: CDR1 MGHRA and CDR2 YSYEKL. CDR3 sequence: CASSQVWDRAHEQYF. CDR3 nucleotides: TGCGCCAGCAGCCAAGTCTGGGACAGGGCTCACGAGCAGTACTTC.

The DNA of the CDR3 is TGCAGTGCTCCCGGGATAGCGGTGAACTCCTACGAGCAGTACTTC. Protein: CSAPGIAVNSYEQYF. This chain connects TRBV20-1 to TRBJ2-7; possibly TRBD2 for D (6 bases). The CDR3 spans 15 residues. The germline V gene has CDR1 DFQATT and CDR2 SNEGSKA (reference sequence). Trimming removed 5 bases from V and 0 bases from J, with 17 bases in between.

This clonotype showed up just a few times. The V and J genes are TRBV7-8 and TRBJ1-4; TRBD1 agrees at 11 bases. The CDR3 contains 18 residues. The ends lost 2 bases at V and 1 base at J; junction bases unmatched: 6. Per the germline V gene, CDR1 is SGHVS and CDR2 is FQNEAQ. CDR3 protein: CASSLRGQGARTNEKLFF. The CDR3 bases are TGTGCCAGCAGCTTACGCGGACAGGGGGCGCGAACTAATGAAAAACTGTTTTTT.

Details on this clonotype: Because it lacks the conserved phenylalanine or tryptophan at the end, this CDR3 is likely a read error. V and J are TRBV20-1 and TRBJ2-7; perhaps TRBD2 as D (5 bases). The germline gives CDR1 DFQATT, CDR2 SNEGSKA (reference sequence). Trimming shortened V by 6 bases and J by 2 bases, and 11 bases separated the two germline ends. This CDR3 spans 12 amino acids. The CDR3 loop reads CSAGEKAYEQYL. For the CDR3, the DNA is TGCAGTGCCGGGGAGAAAGCCTACGAGCAGTACCTC.

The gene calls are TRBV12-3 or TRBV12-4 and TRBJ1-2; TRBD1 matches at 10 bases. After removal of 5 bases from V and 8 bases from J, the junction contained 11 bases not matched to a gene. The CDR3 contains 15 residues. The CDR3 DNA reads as TGTGCCAGCAGTAGGACGGACAGGGGGTCGGGGGGCTACACCTTC. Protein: CASSRTDRGSGGYTF.

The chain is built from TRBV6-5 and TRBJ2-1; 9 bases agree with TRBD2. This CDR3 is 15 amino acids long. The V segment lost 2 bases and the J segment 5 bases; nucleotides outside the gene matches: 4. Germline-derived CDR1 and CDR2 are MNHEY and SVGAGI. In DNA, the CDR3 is TGTGCCAGCAGTTACAGCGGGACTAGCAACAATGAGCAGTTCTTC. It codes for CASSYSGTSNNEQFF.

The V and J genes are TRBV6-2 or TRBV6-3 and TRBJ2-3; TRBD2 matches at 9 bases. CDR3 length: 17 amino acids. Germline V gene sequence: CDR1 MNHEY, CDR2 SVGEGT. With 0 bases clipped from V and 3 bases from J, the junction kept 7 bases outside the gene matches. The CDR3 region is CASSYSPSGAGTDTQYF. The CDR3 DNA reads TGTGCCAGCAGTTACTCGCCTAGCGGGGCCGGAACAGATACGCAGTATTTT.

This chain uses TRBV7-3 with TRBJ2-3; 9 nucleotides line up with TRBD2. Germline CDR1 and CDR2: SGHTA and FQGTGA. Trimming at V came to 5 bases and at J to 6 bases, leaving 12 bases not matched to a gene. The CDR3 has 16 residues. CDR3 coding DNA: TGTGCCAGCAGCCTTGAAAGGCTAGCGGGAAGCGATACGCAGTATTTT. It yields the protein CASSLERLAGSDTQYF.

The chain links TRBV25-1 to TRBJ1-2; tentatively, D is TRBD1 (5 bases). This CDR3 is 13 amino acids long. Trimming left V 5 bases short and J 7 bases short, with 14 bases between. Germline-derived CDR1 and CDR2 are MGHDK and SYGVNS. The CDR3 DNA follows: TGTGCCAGCAGTTCTAGAGGGGCCGGTGGCTACACCTTC. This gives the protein CASSSRGAGGYTF.

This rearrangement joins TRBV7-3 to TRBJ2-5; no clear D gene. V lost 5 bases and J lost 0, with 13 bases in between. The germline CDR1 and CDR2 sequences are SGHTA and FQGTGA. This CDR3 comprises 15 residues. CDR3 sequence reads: CASSRGYLHQETQYF. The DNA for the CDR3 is TGTGCCAGCAGCCGAGGCTACCTACACCAAGAGACCCAGTACTTC.

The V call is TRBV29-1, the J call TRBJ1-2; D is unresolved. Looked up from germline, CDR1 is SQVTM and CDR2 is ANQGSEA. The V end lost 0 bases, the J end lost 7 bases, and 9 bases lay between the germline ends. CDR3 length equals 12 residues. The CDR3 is CSVEDRYIGYTF. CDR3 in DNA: TGCAGCGTTGAAGATCGCTACATTGGCTACACCTTC. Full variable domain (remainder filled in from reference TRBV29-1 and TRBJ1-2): SAVISQKPSRDICQRGTSLTIQCQVDSQVTMMFWYRQQPGQSLTLIATANQGSEATYESGFVIDKFPISRPNLTFSTLTVSNMSPEDSSIYLCSVEDRYIGYTFGSGTRLTVV.

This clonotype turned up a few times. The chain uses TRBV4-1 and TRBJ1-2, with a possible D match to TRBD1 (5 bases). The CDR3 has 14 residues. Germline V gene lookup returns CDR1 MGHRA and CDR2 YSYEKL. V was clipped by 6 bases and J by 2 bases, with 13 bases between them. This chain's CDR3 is CASRDPRDNYGYTF. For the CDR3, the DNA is TGCGCCAGCAGAGATCCCCGGGACAACTATGGCTACACCTTC.

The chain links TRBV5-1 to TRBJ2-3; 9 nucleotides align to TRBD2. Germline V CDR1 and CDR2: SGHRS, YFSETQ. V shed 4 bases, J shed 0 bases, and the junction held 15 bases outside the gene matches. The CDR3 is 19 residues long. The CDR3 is CASSALKTSGVSSTDTQYF. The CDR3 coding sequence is TGCGCCAGCAGCGCGTTAAAGACTAGCGGTGTGTCTAGCACAGATACGCAGTATTTT. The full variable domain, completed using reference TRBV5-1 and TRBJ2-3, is KAGVTQTPRYLIKTRGQQVTLSCSPISGHRSVSWYQQTPGQGLQFLFEYFSETQRNKGNFPGRFSGRQFSNSRSEMNVSTLELGDSALYLCASSALKTSGVSSTDTQYFGPGTRLTVL.

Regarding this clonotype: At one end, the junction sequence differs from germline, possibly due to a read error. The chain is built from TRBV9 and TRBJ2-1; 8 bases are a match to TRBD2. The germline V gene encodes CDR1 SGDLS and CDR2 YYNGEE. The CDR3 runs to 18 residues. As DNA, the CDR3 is TGTGCCAGCAGCGTAGGGACTAGCTGGCTAAGCTCCTTCAATGAGCAGTTCTTC. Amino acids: CASSVGTSWLSSFNEQFF.

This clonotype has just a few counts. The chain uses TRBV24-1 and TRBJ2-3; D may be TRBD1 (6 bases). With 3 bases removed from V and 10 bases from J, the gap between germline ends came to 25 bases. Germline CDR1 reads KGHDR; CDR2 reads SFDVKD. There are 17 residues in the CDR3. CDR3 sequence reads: CATSDPADGGLSGAQYF. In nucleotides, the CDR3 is TGTGCCACCAGTGATCCAGCGGACGGTGGTTTATCAGGGGCGCAGTATTTT.

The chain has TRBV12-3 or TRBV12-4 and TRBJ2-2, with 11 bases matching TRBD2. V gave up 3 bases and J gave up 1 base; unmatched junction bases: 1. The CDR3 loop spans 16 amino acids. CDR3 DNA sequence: TGTGCCAGCAGTTTTGGACTAGCGGGGAACACCGGGGAGCTGTTTTTT. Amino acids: CASSFGLAGNTGELFF.

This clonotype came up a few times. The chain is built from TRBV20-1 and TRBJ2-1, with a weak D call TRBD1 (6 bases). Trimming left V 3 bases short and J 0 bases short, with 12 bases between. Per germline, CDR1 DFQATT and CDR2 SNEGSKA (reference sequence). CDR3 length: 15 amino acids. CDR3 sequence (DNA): TGCAGTGCTAGCGGTCCAGGGGCCTCCTACAATGAGCAGTTCTTC. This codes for CSASGPGASYNEQFF.